This T cell receptor beta chain was identified in a study of blood T cell repertoires in COVID-19. Whole-study context: There were acute and convalescent COVID-19 samples, and they came from the United States, Italy and Spain.

This clone turned up a few times. V was clipped by 2 bases and J by 3 bases, with 11 bases between them. The CDR3 has 14 amino acids. The germline CDR1 and CDR2 sequences are SGHNT and YENEEA. Per the authors' pipeline: Estimates of nucleated cell counts were drawn from the amplification of reference gene primers. Libraries were prepared by immunoSEQ multiplex PCR; TCRdb keeps only in-frame clonotypes and omits some of them. V and J calls and clone size are given by that table; D and trimming were obtained from the DNA. Of approximately 89,000 clones listed, about 77% are singletons. V gene TRBV11-3 combines with J gene TRBJ2-7; D gene ambiguous. The sample comprised peripheral blood. The sequence was obtained from an older man with COVID-19, enrolled during active disease. The CDR3 region has the DNA TGTGCCAGCAGCTTATATCCTTCCTACTACGAGCAGTACTTC. It specifies CASSLYPSYYEQYF.